These 16 T cell receptor beta chains were all obtained from the same sample, sequenced in a study of cytomegalovirus exposure and HLA in healthy donors. Using immunoSEQ multiplex PCR, the repertoire was profiled, and TCRdb retains in-frame clones only, with some absent. The sample contains 35,000 to 40,000 clones, over 85% of which appear only once. Sequences were obtained from PBMCs. Source of these receptors: a man younger than 35 in good health and CMV-seronegative.

The chain uses TRBV5-1 and TRBJ1-3; D gene ambiguous. V gave up 4 bases and J gave up 0 bases, with 11 bases separating them. The CDR3 sequence is 15 residues long. The V gene's germline CDR1 is SGHRS and CDR2 YFSETQ. The CDR3 bases are TGCGCCAGCAGCCCCCGTCCAGTCTCTGGAAACACCATATATTTT. This translates into CASSPRPVSGNTIYF.

The genes are TRBV5-6 and TRBJ1-4, with 9 bases lining up with TRBD1. The CDR3 is made up of 15 amino acids. Trimming removed 4 bases from V and 5 bases from J; junction bases left unmatched: 6. CDR1 and CDR2 (germline): SGHDT, YYEEEE. The CDR3 spells CASSAAGTGNEKLFF. The CDR3 nucleotides read TGTGCCAGCAGCGCCGCCGGGACAGGGAATGAAAAACTGTTTTTT.

The chain recombines TRBV19 with TRBJ1-1; D remains unclear. The CDR3 loop spans 12 amino acids. Germline V CDR1 and CDR2: LNHDA, SQIVND (reference sequence). V gave up 10 bases and J gave up 1 base, with 10 bases separating them. CDR3 amino acids: CATDNRNTEAFF. CDR3 DNA sequence: TGTGCCACCGACAACAGGAACACTGAAGCTTTCTTT.

The rearrangement uses TRBV5-4 and TRBJ2-5; D gene unclear. CDR1 and CDR2 (germline): SGHNT, YYREEE (reference sequence). The ends were cut back, 0 bases at V and 1 base at J, with 10 bases in the middle. The CDR3 is made up of 15 amino acids. The CDR3 sequence: CASSLGGAAQETQYF. CDR3 nucleotide sequence: TGTGCCAGCAGCTTGGGTGGCGCGGCCCAAGAGACCCAGTACTTC.

The DNA for the CDR3 is TGCAGCGTTGTGACAGGGGGACTCGAGCAGTACTTC. Translated: CSVVTGGLEQYF. This chain joins TRBV29-1 and TRBJ2-7; 9 nucleotides align to TRBD1. Germline CDR1 is SQVTM and CDR2 is ANQGSEA. The CDR3 spans 12 residues. The V and J ends lost 4 bases and 6 bases, in that order; junction bases with no gene match: 4.

The rearrangement uses TRBV5-6 and TRBJ1-1; D perhaps matches TRBD1 (6 bases). Germline-derived CDR1 and CDR2 are SGHDT and YYEEEE. The CDR3 covers 14 residues. V lost 4 bases, J lost 8 bases, and 18 bases lay in between. The CDR3 loop reads CASSRPDSQGEAFF. The CDR3 DNA reads as TGTGCCAGCAGCCGGCCGGACAGCCAGGGAGAAGCTTTCTTT.

The CDR3 spells CASSFAGSYEQYF. The CDR3 DNA reads TGTGCCAGCAGCTTCGCCGGGTCCTACGAGCAGTACTTC. The chain combines TRBV11-3 with TRBJ2-7; no reliable D call. Germline values: CDR1 SGHNT, CDR2 YENEEA. V was clipped by 3 bases and J by 1 base, with 7 bases between them. The CDR3 totals 13 residues.

This chain uses TRBV5-4 with TRBJ2-1; D ambiguous. The V end lost 4 bases, the J end lost 0 bases, and 11 bases lay between the germline ends. The CDR3 contains 15 residues. Germline V lookup: CDR1 SGHNT, CDR2 YYREEE (reference sequence). The CDR3 sequence is CASSNGADSYNEQFF. CDR3 nucleotide sequence: TGTGCCAGCAGCAATGGAGCAGACTCCTACAATGAGCAGTTCTTC.

Only one count was recorded for this clone. The rearrangement uses TRBV19 and TRBJ1-5; D might be TRBD1 (6 bases). Between the trimmed V and J ends, which lost 7 bases and 1 base, there was a span of 17 bases. CDR1 is LNHDA, CDR2 SQIVND, per germline (reference sequence). This CDR3 is 16 amino acids long. This CDR3 is CASTPLQGKSNQPQHF. CDR3 in DNA: TGTGCCAGTACACCCCTGCAGGGGAAGAGCAATCAGCCCCAGCATTTT.

The chain has TRBV9 and TRBJ2-1; tentative D call: TRBD2 (5 bases). The CDR3 is made up of 14 amino acids. Trimming removed 0 bases at V and 10 bases at J, with 14 bases between. Germline V lookup: CDR1 SGDLS, CDR2 YYNGEE. This CDR3 is CASSVDSGIQEQFF. DNA for the CDR3: TGTGCCAGCAGCGTAGATTCGGGAATCCAGGAGCAGTTCTTC.

The chain combines TRBV27 with TRBJ1-4; 7 nucleotides agree with TRBD1. The ends lost 2 bases at V and 14 bases at J; junction bases unmatched: 11. Germline V gene data show CDR1 as MNHEY and CDR2 as SMNVEV (reference sequence). The CDR3 runs 14 residues. The CDR3 protein is CASSLADTGDGLFF. In DNA form, the CDR3 reads TGTGCCAGCAGTTTAGCGGACACAGGGGACGGGCTGTTTTTT.

This clone was counted between two and nine times. The chain recombines TRBV28 with TRBJ2-7; tentative D call: TRBD2 (5 bases). Germline CDR1 reads MDHEN; CDR2 reads SYDVKM. This CDR3 has 13 amino acids. V was trimmed by 4 bases and J by 1 base, leaving 8 bases between them. CDR3 loop: CASSSGISYEQYF. CDR3 coding DNA: TGTGCCAGCAGTTCCGGGATATCCTACGAGCAGTACTTC.

V and J are TRBV30 and TRBJ1-2; no clear D. V gave up 4 bases and J gave up 4 bases, with 19 bases separating them. Germline values: CDR1 GTSNPN, CDR2 SVGIG (reference sequence). The CDR3 contains 15 residues. The CDR3 nucleotides read TGTGCCTGGACCACCCGCCGGGAGGCGCTCTATGGCTACACCTTC. It codes for CAWTTRREALYGYTF.

The chain carries TRBV5-1 and TRBJ2-3; weak D call: TRBD2 (5 bases). Germline-derived CDR1 and CDR2 are SGHRS and YFSETQ. The germline V and J ends were trimmed by 2 bases and 4 bases, with 8 bases remaining between them. This CDR3 comprises 13 residues. DNA of the CDR3: TGCGCCAGCAGCTTAGACGGGGCAGATACGCAGTATTTT. Translation gives CASSLDGADTQYF.

The gene calls are TRBV7-2 and TRBJ2-7; 10 bases line up with TRBD2. The CDR3 sequence is 15 residues long. CDR1 and CDR2 (germline): SGHTA, FQGNSA. After removal of 1 base from V and 5 bases from J, the junction contained 5 bases not matched to a gene. The CDR3 protein is CASSLEGLAFDEQYF. CDR3 in DNA: TGTGCCAGCAGCTTAGAGGGACTAGCGTTCGACGAGCAGTACTTC.

The chain couples TRBV5-6 to TRBJ1-5; D is possibly TRBD1 (6 bases). The V and J ends lost 4 bases and 4 bases respectively, with 12 bases between them. CDR1 SGHDT and CDR2 YYEEEE come from the germline V gene. This CDR3 has 14 amino acids. The CDR3 sequence is CASSPATGNQPQHF. CDR3 sequence (DNA): TGTGCCAGCAGCCCGGCGACAGGTAATCAGCCCCAGCATTTT.